This entry features one T cell receptor beta chain sequence. The time point was: cycle 4 day 1 (C4D1), after five to seven weeks of nivolumab. No patient escaped relapse after autologous stem cell transplantation, and brentuximab vedotin exposure varied. Magnetic negative selection purified CD4+ T cells from thawed PBMCs. This sample is part of a study of PD-1 blockade in classical Hodgkin lymphoma. The method was immunoSEQ multiplex PCR; TCRdb's version includes in-frame clones alone and lacks a portion of them. The table records 25,000 to 30,000 clones, 86% of them present only once. The sample in question was CD4+ T cells from blood, obtained before the fourth cycle of nivolumab. The sequence was collected from a human donor with classical Hodgkin lymphoma.

CDR3 nucleotide sequence: TGTGCCAGCAGCCTGCTGGGTACTGAAGCTTTCTTT. Protein sequence: CASSLLGTEAFF. The chain is built from TRBV14 and TRBJ1-1; D not certain. The V end lost 4 bases, the J end lost 5 bases, and 8 bases lay between the germline ends. CDR1 is SGHDN, CDR2 FVKESK, per germline. The CDR3 has 12 residues.